Reported below is one T cell receptor (beta chain). The sample originates from a study of control samples from healthy donors and cancer patients. V shed 3 bases and J shed 3 bases, with 6 bases lying between them. The CDR3 sequence is 12 residues long. The germline CDR1 and CDR2 sequences are KGHSH and LQKENI. Profiled with immunoSEQ multiplex PCR; TCRdb holds only in-frame clones, not every one. The sample includes roughly 100,000 clones, roughly 91% of them seen just once. This receptor was identified in a man aged 55 to 70 with lung cancer. Sequencing input: PBMCs. The rearrangement links TRBV18 to TRBJ2-7, with D perhaps matching TRBD2 (6 bases). This chain's CDR3 is CASSPGGYEQYV. In DNA form, the CDR3 reads TGTGCCAGCTCACCGGGGGGCTACGAGCAGTACGTC.